This TCR beta chain is from a study of T cell repertoires in cytomegalovirus infection (dated by TCRdb to the late 2010s). Background on the whole study: Donor HLA type was relevant to the analysis, as public TCR beta signatures indicated carriage of CMV infection together with the matching HLA type.

As encoded in the germline V gene, CDR1 is SNHLY while CDR2 is FYNNEI. The CDR3 goes from the cysteine to the valine over 15 residues. CDR3 DNA is the only sequence kept; it has 45 bases, read in frame from the first base. The V end gives up 6 bases and the J end 5 bases, leaving 13 bases in the junction not matched to a gene. Sequencer: Illumina HiSeq 1500. Clones were called with MiXCR by TCRdb after fastp trimmed the public reads at Q25, and only in-frame beta chains were retained. Duplicate CDR3 protein sequences are folded into a single record with the most common DNA and genes. The sample yields about 310,000 distinct CDR3 sequences; around 9.1% were counted once. Together, the top ten hold approximately 2.4% of the sample. What the research found in general, with its limitations: The ex vivo response was dominated by HLA-C-restricted CMV-specific TCR beta clonotypes, which also provided the single most frequent clonotype in two of eight donors. In both this cohort and an independent approximately 350-donor cohort, the cumulative frequency of public TCR beta family members distinguished carriers of CMV infection plus the relevant HLA type.

This clonotype showed up many times. Its antigen target is currently unknown. One base away there is no much larger clone; base qualities are not given. Here the chain combines TRBV2 and TRBJ2-7; 7 central nucleotides agree with TRBD1. The sample comprised PBMCs. The TCR sequence derives from a human donor in good health (CMV status not recorded). Some clones in this sample may be carry-over from other donors' samples. The bases are TGTGCCAGCAGCCTTTACGCAGACAGGGACAACGAGCAGTACGTC. It specifies CASSLYADRDNEQYV.